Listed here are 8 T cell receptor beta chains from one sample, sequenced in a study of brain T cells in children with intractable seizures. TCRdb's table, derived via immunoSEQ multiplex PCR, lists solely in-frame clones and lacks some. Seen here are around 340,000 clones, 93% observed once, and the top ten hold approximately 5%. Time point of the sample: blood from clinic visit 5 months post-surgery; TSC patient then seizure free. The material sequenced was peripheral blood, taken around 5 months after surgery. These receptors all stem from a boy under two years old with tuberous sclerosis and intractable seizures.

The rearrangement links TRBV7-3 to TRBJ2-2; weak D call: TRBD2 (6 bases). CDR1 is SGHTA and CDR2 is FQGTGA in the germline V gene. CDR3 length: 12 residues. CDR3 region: CASGPRSGELFF. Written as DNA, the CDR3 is TGTGCGAGCGGGCCCCGGAGCGGGGAGCTGTTTTTT.

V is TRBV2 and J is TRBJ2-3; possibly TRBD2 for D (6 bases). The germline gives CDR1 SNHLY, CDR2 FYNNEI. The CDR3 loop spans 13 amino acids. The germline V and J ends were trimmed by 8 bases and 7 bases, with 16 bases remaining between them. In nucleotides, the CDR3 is TGTGCCAGCCCGGGACTGCCCCTGTATACGCAGTATTTT. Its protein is CASPGLPLYTQYF.

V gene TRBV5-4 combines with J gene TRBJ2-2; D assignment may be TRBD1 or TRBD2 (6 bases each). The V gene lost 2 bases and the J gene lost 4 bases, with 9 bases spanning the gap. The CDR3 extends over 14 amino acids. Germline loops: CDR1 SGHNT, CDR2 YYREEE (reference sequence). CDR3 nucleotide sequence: TGTGCCAGCAGCTTCCCGGGGGCCACCGGGGAGCTGTTTTTT. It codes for CASSFPGATGELFF.

CDR3 DNA: TGTGCCAGCAGCTCCGGGACAGGGATCGAAAAACTGTTTTTT. This translates into CASSSGTGIEKLFF. The genes are TRBV7-9 and TRBJ1-4, with TRBD1 matching over 9 bases. The CDR3 extends over 14 amino acids. Germline CDR1 is SEHNR and CDR2 is FQNEAQ (reference sequence). The trim removed 4 bases at V and 8 bases at J, leaving 5 bases unmatched.

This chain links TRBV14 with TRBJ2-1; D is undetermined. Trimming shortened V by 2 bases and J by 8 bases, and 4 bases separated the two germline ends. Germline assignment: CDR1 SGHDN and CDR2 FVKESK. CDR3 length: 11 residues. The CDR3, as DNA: TGTGCCAGCAGCCAATTTGATGAGCAGTTCTTC. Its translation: CASSQFDEQFF. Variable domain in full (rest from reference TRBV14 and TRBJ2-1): EAGVTQFPSHSVIEKGQTVTLRCDPISGHDNLYWYRRVMGKEIKFLLHFVKESKQDESGMPNNRFLAERTGGTYSTLKVQPAELEDSGVYFCASSQFDEQFFGPGTRLTVL.

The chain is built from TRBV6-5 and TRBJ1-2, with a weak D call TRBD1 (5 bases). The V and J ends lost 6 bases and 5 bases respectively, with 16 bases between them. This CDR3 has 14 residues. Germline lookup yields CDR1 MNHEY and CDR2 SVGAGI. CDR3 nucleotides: TGTGCCAGCAGACCCGGCCAGGGCAGATATGGCTACACCTTC. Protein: CASRPGQGRYGYTF.

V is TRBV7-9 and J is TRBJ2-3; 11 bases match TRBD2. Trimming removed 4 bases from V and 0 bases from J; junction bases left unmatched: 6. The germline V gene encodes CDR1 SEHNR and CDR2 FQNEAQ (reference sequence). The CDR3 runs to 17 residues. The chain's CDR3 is CASSSLIAGGSTDTQYF. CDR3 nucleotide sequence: TGTGCCAGCAGCTCGCTCATAGCGGGGGGGAGCACAGATACGCAGTATTTT. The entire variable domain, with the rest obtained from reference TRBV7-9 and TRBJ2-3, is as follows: DTGVSQNPRHKITKRGQNVTFRCDPISEHNRLYWYRQTLGQGPEFLTYFQNEAQLEKSRLLSDRFSAERPKGSFSTLEIQRTEQGDSAMYLCASSSLIAGGSTDTQYFGPGTRLTVL.

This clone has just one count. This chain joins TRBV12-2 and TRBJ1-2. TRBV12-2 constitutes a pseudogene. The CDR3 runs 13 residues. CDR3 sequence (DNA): TGTGCAAGTCGCTACCTTACATGGGATGGCTACACCTTC. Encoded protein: CASRYLTWDGYTF.